This entry lists 2 T cell receptor beta chains sequenced from one sample in a study of blood T cell repertoires in COVID-19. TCRdb's table, derived via immunoSEQ multiplex PCR, lists solely in-frame clones and lacks some. The repertoire holds around 200,000 clones, with 89% as singletons. Input material: PBMCs or T cells enriched from blood (not recorded which). These receptors came from a woman between 40 and 50 years old with acute COVID-19.

The rearrangement joins TRBV19 to TRBJ1-1; no clear D gene. Germline V gene data show CDR1 as LNHDA and CDR2 as SQIVND (reference sequence). The CDR3 is 13 amino acids. Trimming left V 7 bases short and J 7 bases short, with 16 bases between. CDR3 nucleotide sequence: TGTGCCAGTACCGGGAGGCCGGCAGTTGAAGCTTTCTTT. It specifies CASTGRPAVEAFF. The full variable domain, completed using reference TRBV19 and TRBJ1-1, is DGGITQSPKYLFRKEGQNVTLSCEQNLNHDAMYWYRQDPGQGLRLIYYSQIVNDFQKGDIAEGYSVSREKKESFPLTVTSAQKNPTAFYLCASTGRPAVEAFFGQGTRLTVV.

This clone was counted once. The rearrangement uses TRBV29-1 and TRBJ2-3; the D gene is possibly TRBD1 (6 bases). Germline CDR1 is SQVTM and CDR2 is ANQGSEA. This CDR3 comprises 15 residues. V was pared by 5 bases and J by 4 bases, with 19 bases between. CDR3 DNA sequence: TGCAGCGTTCGAGCCGGGACATCTTCCGCAGATACGCAGTATTTT. Translation: CSVRAGTSSADTQYF.